The 30 T cell receptor beta chains below all came from one sample that was sequenced in a study of CD8 T cells in Susac syndrome (dated by TCRdb to between 2018 and 2021). Preparation of the library involved the immunoSEQ multiplex PCR assay. RNA was extracted using the RNeasy kit, and about 0.45 to 1 microgram was reverse transcribed with random hexamers. The raw public reads went through TCRdb reprocessing: fastp at Q25, MiXCR clone calling, in-frame beta chains kept. Rows merge per CDR3 protein into single entries with the most common DNA and genes. This sample lists about 150,000 distinct CDR3 sequences; approximately 95% were detected once. About 0.18% of the sample is taken by the ten largest. Sequencing was done on a sample of CD8+ T cells from PBMCs. Source of these receptors: a human donor with Susac syndrome.

This chain uses TRBV9 with TRBJ2-6; maybe TRBD1 (6 bases). The CDR3 has 17 amino acids. Trimming cost V 4 bases and J 2 bases, with 16 bases left between them. The germline CDR1 and CDR2 sequences are SGDLS and YYNGEE. The CDR3 region is CASSHRDKMPGANVLTF. The CDR3, as DNA: TGTGCCAGCAGCCATCGGGACAAGATGCCTGGGGCCAACGTCCTGACTTTC.

The chain employs TRBV7-9 and TRBJ2-7; tentative D call: TRBD1 (6 bases). The germline V and J ends were trimmed by 5 bases and 0 bases, with 17 bases remaining between them. This CDR3 is built from 16 residues. Germline CDR1 and CDR2: SEHNR and FQNEAQ (reference sequence). The CDR3, as DNA: TGTGCCAGCAGCCCAGGGGTGGGACGTAGCTCCTACGAGCAGTACTTC. This encodes CASSPGVGRSSYEQYF.

V gene TRBV20-1 combines with J gene TRBJ1-4, with D perhaps TRBD1 (5 bases). V was trimmed by 3 bases and J by 3 bases, leaving 11 bases between them. The CDR3 is 14 amino acids. CDR1 and CDR2 (germline): DFQATT, SNEGSKA (reference sequence). Written as DNA, the CDR3 is TGCAGTGCTAGCTACCAGGGCGCTAATGAAAAACTGTTTTTT. Residues: CSASYQGANEKLFF.

J is TRBJ2-3 and V is TRBV27; no reliable D call. The CDR3 loop spans 14 amino acids. CDR1 MNHEY and CDR2 SMNVEV come from the germline V gene (reference sequence). V gave up 6 bases and J gave up 2 bases, with 12 bases separating them. CDR3 loop: CASSLLSSTDTQYF. In nucleotides, the CDR3 is TGTGCCAGCAGCCTCTTGTCTTCCACAGATACGCAGTATTTT.

V gene TRBV5-4 combines with J gene TRBJ1-1, with 11 bases that match TRBD1. Germline V CDR1 and CDR2: SGHNT, YYREEE (reference sequence). With 3 bases clipped from V and 5 bases from J, the junction kept 3 bases outside the gene matches. This CDR3 is built from 14 residues. CDR3 sequence (DNA): TGTGCCAGCAGCTCCGGGACAGGGGGTACTGAAGCTTTCTTT. Protein: CASSSGTGGTEAFF.

The gene calls are TRBV11-2 and TRBJ2-7; 11 bases match TRBD2. Per germline, CDR1 SGHAT and CDR2 FQNNGV. V shed 4 bases and J 3 bases; nucleotides not matched to a gene: 2. The length of the CDR3 is 14 residues. The CDR3 region has the DNA TGTGCCAGCAGCTACGGGACTAGCGGCTACGAGCAGTACTTC. Translation gives CASSYGTSGYEQYF.

The chain employs TRBV30 and TRBJ1-5; D unresolved. The CDR3 spans 14 residues. The germline V gene has CDR1 GTSNPN and CDR2 SVGIG (reference sequence). V was trimmed by 1 base and J by 6 bases, leaving 13 bases between them. Here the CDR3 DNA reads TGTGCCTGGAGTGACCCCGTGGGCAGTCAGCCCCAGCATTTT. As protein: CAWSDPVGSQPQHF.

The chain has TRBV9 and TRBJ1-1, with D possibly TRBD1 on 6 matching bases. The CDR3 loop spans 14 amino acids. Germline CDR1 reads SGDLS; CDR2 reads YYNGEE. V lost 3 bases and J 4 bases, leaving 13 bases between the germline ends. CDR3 loop: CASSGHREATEAFF. CDR3 DNA sequence: TGTGCCAGCAGCGGCCACAGGGAAGCCACTGAAGCTTTCTTT. Filled out from reference TRBV9 and TRBJ1-1, the complete variable domain reads DSGVTQTPKHLITATGQRVTLRCSPRSGDLSVYWYQQSLDQGLQFLIQYYNGEERAKGNILERFSAQQFPDLHSELNLSSLELGDSALYFCASSGHREATEAFFGQGTRLTVV.

The V gene is TRBV14, the J gene TRBJ1-2; a possible D gene is TRBD1 (5 bases). The ends were cut back, 4 bases at V and 0 bases at J, with 21 bases in the middle. The CDR3 has 18 amino acids. In germline, CDR1 is SGHDN, CDR2 FVKESK. This CDR3 is CASSPSGPRIPANYGYTF. DNA of the CDR3: TGTGCCAGCAGCCCCTCGGGACCCCGGATTCCGGCTAACTATGGCTACACCTTC. The variable domain in full, completed from reference TRBV14 and TRBJ1-2, reads EAGVTQFPSHSVIEKGQTVTLRCDPISGHDNLYWYRRVMGKEIKFLLHFVKESKQDESGMPNNRFLAERTGGTYSTLKVQPAELEDSGVYFCASSPSGPRIPANYGYTFGSGTRLTVV.

V gene TRBV20-1 combines with J gene TRBJ2-2; TRBD1 is a possible D gene (7 bases). The V gene lost 6 bases and the J gene lost 2 bases, with 10 bases spanning the gap. Germline CDR1 reads DFQATT; CDR2 reads SNEGSKA (reference sequence). The CDR3 length is 13 residues. DNA for the CDR3: TGCAGTGCCAGGGGGGAAAACACCGGGGAGCTGTTTTTT. This gives the protein CSARGENTGELFF.

The chain's CDR3 is CASSQARRGVEKLFF. The CDR3 region has the DNA TGCGCCAGCAGCCAAGCCAGACGGGGGGTTGAAAAACTGTTTTTT. The gene calls are TRBV4-1 and TRBJ1-4; D is perhaps TRBD1 (5 bases). The CDR3 is 15 amino acids. Germline values: CDR1 MGHRA, CDR2 YSYEKL. V gave up 1 base and J gave up 7 bases, with 13 bases separating them.

CDR3 bases: TGTGCCAGCAGCCTGGATCCGCGGACAGGGGAAAACTACGAGCAGTACTTC. Translated, it gives CASSLDPRTGENYEQYF. V usage is TRBV12-3 or TRBV12-4 and J usage is TRBJ2-7, with 9 bases fitting TRBD1. This CDR3 has 17 amino acids. Trimming took 6 bases from V and 3 from J; bases not matched to a gene: 15.

This clonotype was found once. The chain's CDR3 is CASSPGQKTEKLFF. The CDR3 nucleotides are TGTGCCAGCAGCCCGGGACAGAAGACTGAAAAACTGTTTTTT. The V and J genes are TRBV27 and TRBJ1-4, with 7 positions matching TRBD1. The CDR3 runs to 14 residues. Germline assignment: CDR1 MNHEY and CDR2 SMNVEV (reference sequence). Trimming removed 6 bases from V and 7 bases from J; junction bases left unmatched: 8. The full variable domain, with the rest looked up from reference TRBV27 and TRBJ1-4, is EAQVTQNPRYLITVTGKKLTVTCSQNMNHEYMSWYRQDPGLGLRQIYYSMNVEVTDKGDVPEGYKVSRKEKRNFPLILESPSPNQTSLYFCASSPGQKTEKLFFGSGTQLSVL.

The rearrangement uses TRBV27 and TRBJ2-7; 10 bases are a match to TRBD1. Germline values: CDR1 MNHEY, CDR2 SMNVEV (reference sequence). The CDR3 contains 15 residues. The ends lost 6 bases at V and 6 bases at J; junction bases unmatched: 11. The CDR3 region has the DNA TGTGCCAGCAGGTCGACAGGGGGCCTTCCCGGCGAGCAGTACTTC. It encodes CASRSTGGLPGEQYF.

V is TRBV5-1 and J is TRBJ2-7; 8 nucleotides align to TRBD1. Per the germline V gene, CDR1 is SGHRS and CDR2 is YFSETQ. The CDR3 runs 13 residues. The J segment lost 5 bases and the V segment lost 3 bases, leaving 4 bases of the junction unmatched. This CDR3 reads CASSSQGEDEQYF. CDR3 DNA sequence: TGCGCCAGCAGCTCACAGGGGGAGGACGAGCAGTACTTC.

This chain links TRBV9 with TRBJ2-7; 10 bases line up with TRBD2. This CDR3 has 14 amino acids. J was trimmed by 5 bases and V by 4 bases; bases with no gene match: 6. Looked up from germline, CDR1 is SGDLS and CDR2 is YYNGEE. CDR3 region: CASSPGLAKNEQYF. The DNA of the CDR3 is TGTGCCAGCAGCCCGGGACTAGCGAAGAACGAGCAGTACTTC.

The chain is built from TRBV12-3 or TRBV12-4 and TRBJ2-3, with 8 bases matching TRBD2. J lost 2 bases, V lost 7 bases, and 23 bases had no gene match. CDR3 length: 20 residues. The CDR3 region has the DNA TGTGCCAGCACTCCCTGGGAGGGAGCGGGAGTGCGGTTGTTCACAGATACGCAGTATTTT. The encoded protein is CASTPWEGAGVRLFTDTQYF.

This chain uses TRBV27 with TRBJ2-2; a weak D match, TRBD2 (5 bases). The V and J ends lost 5 bases and 1 base respectively, with 8 bases between them. The length of the CDR3 is 14 residues. In germline, CDR1 is MNHEY, CDR2 SMNVEV (reference sequence). The CDR3 bases are TGTGCCAGCAGTCCTGGACTGAACACCGGGGAGCTGTTTTTT. Encoded protein: CASSPGLNTGELFF.

V is TRBV28 and J is TRBJ1-1; TRBD1 might be the D (6 bases). This CDR3 has 13 residues. V shed 8 bases and J shed 1 base, with 11 bases lying between them. Germline lookup yields CDR1 MDHEN and CDR2 SYDVKM. CDR3 amino acids: CASSMGANTEAFF. CDR3 bases: TGTGCCAGCTCTATGGGGGCGAACACTGAAGCTTTCTTT.

This sequence joins TRBV7-6 and TRBJ2-1, with 10 bases identical to TRBD2. Germline CDR1 SGHVS, CDR2 FNYEAQ. The CDR3 contains 18 residues. Trimming cost V 0 bases and J 3 bases; bases outside gene matches: 8. The CDR3 sequence: CASSLAIQLAGLYNEQFF. In nucleotides, the CDR3 is TGTGCCAGCAGCTTAGCGATACAACTAGCGGGGCTCTACAATGAGCAGTTCTTC.

The chain has TRBV9 and TRBJ1-2; TRBD1 matches 7 bases. V lost 4 bases, J lost 0 bases, and 6 bases stayed unmatched. The CDR3 length is 15 residues. Germline V gene data show CDR1 as SGDLS and CDR2 as YYNGEE. The CDR3 is CASSHGTATNYGYTF. Here the CDR3 DNA reads TGTGCCAGCAGCCATGGGACAGCAACTAACTATGGCTACACCTTC.

The chain uses TRBV10-3 and TRBJ1-2; the D is unclear. The CDR3 totals 15 residues. Deletions cut 4 bases from V and 1 base from J, with 13 bases between. CDR1 is ENHRY, CDR2 SYGVKD, per germline. CDR3 bases: TGTGCCATCAGTGGACGGCGGGGTCTTAACTATGGCTACACCTTC. This sequence encodes CAISGRRGLNYGYTF.

The chain combines TRBV27 with TRBJ2-7, with D possibly TRBD1 on 5 matching bases. There are 14 residues in the CDR3. V lost 5 bases to trimming and J lost 0 bases, with 11 bases between them. Germline CDR1 and CDR2: MNHEY and SMNVEV (reference sequence). In nucleotides, the CDR3 is TGTGCCAGCAGTATGGGGCTATACTCCTACGAGCAGTACTTC. Amino acids: CASSMGLYSYEQYF.

This clonotype appeared once. This chain joins TRBV12-3 or TRBV12-4 and TRBJ1-4, with 7 bases fitting TRBD1. With 3 bases clipped from V and 3 bases from J, the junction kept 1 base outside the gene matches. This CDR3 has 14 amino acids. The DNA of the CDR3 is TGTGCCAGCAGTTTGACAGGGCCTAATGAAAAACTGTTTTTT. Amino acids: CASSLTGPNEKLFF.

The chain recombines TRBV7-9 with TRBJ2-7; no clear D gene. This CDR3 is 13 amino acids long. V lost 3 bases, J lost 0 bases, and 6 bases lay in between. Germline lookup yields CDR1 SEHNR and CDR2 FQNEAQ (reference sequence). CDR3 sequence: CASSFVVSYEQYF. The DNA of the CDR3 is TGTGCCAGCAGCTTCGTTGTCTCCTACGAGCAGTACTTC.

The chain links TRBV12-3 or TRBV12-4 to TRBJ1-2, with a tentative D call TRBD1 (5 bases). V was shortened by 5 bases and J by 6 bases, with 13 bases between the two germline ends. The CDR3 runs to 13 residues. CDR3 DNA: TGTGCCAGCAGTGGGACCTCAAGGAATGGCTACACCTTC. It codes for CASSGTSRNGYTF.

This clonotype has just a few counts. The DNA for the CDR3 is TGTGCCAGCAGCTTTGGCAGGGGTCAAGAGACCCAGTACTTC. It is translated as CASSFGRGQETQYF. V usage is TRBV7-8 and J usage is TRBJ2-5, with D perhaps matching TRBD1 (6 bases). Deletions cut 3 bases from V and 2 bases from J, with 10 bases between. The germline V gene encodes CDR1 SGHVS and CDR2 FQNEAQ. This CDR3 has 14 residues. Combining the CDR3 with reference TRBV7-8 and TRBJ2-5 gives the whole variable domain GAGVSQSPRYKVAKRGQDVALRCDPISGHVSLFWYQQALGQGPEFLTYFQNEAQLDKSGLPSDRFFAERPEGSVSTLKIQRTQQEDSAVYLCASSFGRGQETQYFGPGTRLLVL.

This clonotype appeared once. The V gene is TRBV20-1, the J gene TRBJ2-2; TRBD2 matches at 11 bases. This CDR3 contains 15 residues. Germline V lookup: CDR1 DFQATT, CDR2 SNEGSKA (reference sequence). V was pared by 6 bases and J by 7 bases, with 10 bases of the junction left unmatched. Here the CDR3 reads CSALSLAGGGGELFF. The CDR3 DNA follows: TGCAGTGCCCTGTCTCTAGCGGGAGGCGGCGGGGAGCTGTTTTTT.

This clonotype came up once. The V and J genes are TRBV15 and TRBJ1-2; perhaps TRBD1 as D (6 bases). Germline V gives CDR1 LNHNV, CDR2 YYDKDF (reference sequence). CDR3 size: 15 residues. Between the trimmed V and J ends, which lost 2 bases and 4 bases, there was a span of 14 bases. CDR3 DNA sequence: TGTGCCACCAGCAGATCGAACCGACAGGTCTATGGCTACACCTTC. This encodes CATSRSNRQVYGYTF.

V usage is TRBV4-2 and J usage is TRBJ2-3; D possibly corresponds to TRBD2 (6 bases). V lost 4 bases, J lost 2 bases, and 10 bases lay in between. The CDR3 consists of 14 residues. Germline V gene sequence: CDR1 LGHNA, CDR2 YNFKEQ. CDR3 residues: CASSLSGPTDTQYF. In DNA form, the CDR3 reads TGTGCCAGCAGCCTTAGCGGACCCACAGATACGCAGTATTTT.